This is a list of T cell receptor beta chains from one sample in a study of T cell responses to AZD1222 COVID-19 vaccine. Data came from immunoSEQ multiplex PCR; TCRdb stores just in-frame clones and leaves some out. The sample records approximately 260,000 clones, approximately 95% being singletons. The specimen was peripheral blood, collected on day 0 of AZD1222 vaccination. The source is an adult in good health. Both conserved end residues are part of each CDR3.

v_call cdr3_aa
TRBV28 CASTPGGRYEQYF
TRBV5-1 CASSLQGAGQPQHF
TRBV11-2 CASRWGETGTKETQYF
TRBV5-1 CASSLEVVKGGSPLHF
TRBV7-9 CASRDGWQGARSYGYTF
TRBV6-2/TRBV6-3 CASSYSAASEQYF
TRBV28 CATRGDQPQHF
TRBV27 CASSPTVGVNYEQYF
TRBV6-5 CASTPQGAYNSPLHF
TRBV7-2 CASSLGTGEQYF
TRBV27 CASSLGTPNEQFF
TRBV9 CASSARGTANSYEQYF
TRBV9 CASSPRYGTANYGYTF
TRBV5-8 CASSPRDRDYEQYF
TRBV14 CASSQEVTERKKLFF
TRBV12-3/TRBV12-4 CASRTDPWDEQFF
TRBV5-6 CASSLGQGIGYTF
TRBV4-1 CASSQEISSGNTIYF
TRBV19 CASSMGQEGPNQPQHF
TRBV7-9 CASSSRDSAEAFF
TRBV3-1/TRBV3-2 CASSLSSGATNEKLFF
TRBV19 CASTPTGGTQPQHF
TRBV24-1 CATSDLPPPKRLDYEQYF
TRBV2 CASRKGQVSQETQYF
TRBV5-4 CASTPGGAGELFF
TRBV10-3 CAISDLPNQPQHF
TRBV6-2/TRBV6-3 CASSPLAGGRRLDTQYF